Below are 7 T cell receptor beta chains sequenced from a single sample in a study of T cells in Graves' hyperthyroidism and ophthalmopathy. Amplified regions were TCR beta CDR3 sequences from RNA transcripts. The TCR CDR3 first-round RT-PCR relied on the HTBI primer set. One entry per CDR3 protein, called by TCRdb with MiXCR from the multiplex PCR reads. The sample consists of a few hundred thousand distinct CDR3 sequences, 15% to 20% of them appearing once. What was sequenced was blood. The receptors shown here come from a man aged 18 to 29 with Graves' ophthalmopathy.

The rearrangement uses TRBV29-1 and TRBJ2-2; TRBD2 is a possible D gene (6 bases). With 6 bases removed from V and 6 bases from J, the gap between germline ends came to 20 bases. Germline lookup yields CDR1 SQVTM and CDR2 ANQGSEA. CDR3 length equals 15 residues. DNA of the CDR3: TGCAGCGTCGGGAGCGCTGGACAAAAAGCCGGGGAGCTGTTTTTT. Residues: CSVGSAGQKAGELFF.

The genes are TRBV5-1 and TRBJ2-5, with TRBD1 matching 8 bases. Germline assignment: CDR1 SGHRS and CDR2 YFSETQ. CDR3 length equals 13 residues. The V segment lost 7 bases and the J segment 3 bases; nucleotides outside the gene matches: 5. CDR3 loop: CASGGQVEETQYF. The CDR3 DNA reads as TGCGCCAGCGGGGGACAGGTGGAAGAGACCCAGTACTTC.

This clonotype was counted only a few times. This chain's CDR3 is CATSDDTGESSYNEQFF. Here the CDR3 DNA reads TGTGCCACCAGTGATGACACAGGGGAGAGCTCCTACAATGAGCAGTTCTTC. The rearrangement links TRBV24-1 to TRBJ2-1; 7 nucleotides align to TRBD1. CDR1 is KGHDR and CDR2 is SFDVKD in the germline V gene. The length of the CDR3 is 17 residues. The junction had 7 bases not matched to a gene; V was cut back by 3 bases and J by 0 bases.

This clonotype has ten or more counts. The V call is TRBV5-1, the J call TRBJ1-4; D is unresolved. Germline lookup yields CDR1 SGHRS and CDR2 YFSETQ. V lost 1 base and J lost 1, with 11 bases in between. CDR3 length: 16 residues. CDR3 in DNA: TGCGCCAGCAGCTTGAATGGGGTTCGAACTAATGAAAAACTGTTTTTT. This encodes CASSLNGVRTNEKLFF. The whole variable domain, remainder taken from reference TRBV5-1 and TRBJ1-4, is KAGVTQTPRYLIKTRGQQVTLSCSPISGHRSVSWYQQTPGQGLQFLFEYFSETQRNKGNFPGRFSGRQFSNSRSEMNVSTLELGDSALYLCASSLNGVRTNEKLFFGSGTQLSVL.

The CDR3 coding sequence is TGTGCCAGCAGTGGGGGACAGGGGAAAGTCGGGGCCGGGGAGCTGTTTTTT. Its translation is CASSGGQGKVGAGELFF. The chain recombines TRBV27 with TRBJ2-2; 10 bases match TRBD1. V dropped 5 bases and J dropped 6; count of bases not matched to a gene: 12. In germline, CDR1 is MNHEY, CDR2 SMNVEV (reference sequence). This CDR3 has 17 residues.

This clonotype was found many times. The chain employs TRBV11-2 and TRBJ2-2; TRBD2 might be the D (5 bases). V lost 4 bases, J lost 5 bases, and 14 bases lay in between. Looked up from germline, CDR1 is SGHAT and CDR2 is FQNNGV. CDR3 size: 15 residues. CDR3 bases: TGTGCCAGCAGCTCCGGGATGAGGGTGACCGGGGAGCTGTTTTTT. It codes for CASSSGMRVTGELFF.

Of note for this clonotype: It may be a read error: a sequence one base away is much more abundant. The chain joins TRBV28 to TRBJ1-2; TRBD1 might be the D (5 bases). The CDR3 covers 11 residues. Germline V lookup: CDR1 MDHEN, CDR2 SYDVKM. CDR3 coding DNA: TGTGCCGGCAGGAGCAGGGATGGCTACACCTTC. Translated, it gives CAGRSRDGYTF.